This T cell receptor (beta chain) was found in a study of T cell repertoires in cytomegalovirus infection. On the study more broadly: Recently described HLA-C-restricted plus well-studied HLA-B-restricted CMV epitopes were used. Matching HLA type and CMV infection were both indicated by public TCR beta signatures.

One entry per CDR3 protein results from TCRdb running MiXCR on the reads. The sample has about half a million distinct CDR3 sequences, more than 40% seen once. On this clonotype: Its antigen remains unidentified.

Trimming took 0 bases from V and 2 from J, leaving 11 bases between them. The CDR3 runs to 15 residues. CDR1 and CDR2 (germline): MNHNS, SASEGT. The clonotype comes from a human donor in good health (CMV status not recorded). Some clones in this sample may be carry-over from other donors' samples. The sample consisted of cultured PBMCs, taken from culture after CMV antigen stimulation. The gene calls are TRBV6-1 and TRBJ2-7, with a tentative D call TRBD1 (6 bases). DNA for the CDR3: TGTGCCAGCAGTGAAGCCGATTCAGGGGCCTACGAGCAGTACTTC. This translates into CASSEADSGAYEQYF.